This T cell receptor (beta chain) was captured by sequencing in a study of CD8+CD57+ T cells in acquired aplastic anemia. Overall study findings and caveats: The number of CD8+ CDR3 sequences shared by patients and controls was twenty-nine.

This clonotype was seen only a few times. Antigen: not known. The template for TCR beta VDJ and CDR3 sequence profiling was genomic DNA. Each CDR3 protein is one row after TCRdb ran MiXCR on the reads. This table holds 150,000 to 200,000 distinct CDR3 sequences, around 60% found once. From germline, CDR1 is LNHNV and CDR2 YYDKDF (reference sequence). Trimming took off 6 bases at V and 0 bases at J, with 12 bases between the two ends. The CDR3 totals 15 residues. Sequenced: sorted CD4+, CD8+, or CD8+CD57+ T cells (not recorded which) from PBMCs. The TCR comes from a human donor in good health. The V gene is TRBV15, the J gene TRBJ1-5; weak D call: TRBD1 (5 bases). The CDR3 loop is CATRRQPYSNQPQHF. CDR3 DNA sequence: TGTGCCACCAGGAGACAGCCTTATAGCAATCAGCCCCAGCATTTT.